Each of the 18 T cell receptor beta chains below was sequenced from the same sample in a study of molecular identifiers for immune sequencing clone quantification. TCRdb fed the PCR reads into MiXCR, producing one record per CDR3 protein. In the table there are some 580,000 distinct CDR3 sequences, about 25% of which are singletons. Sequencing used naive CD8+ T cells from blood, with Jurkat cell RNA spiked in. As for subset: FACS-sorted CD8+CD4-CCR7+CD45RA+ naive T cells. The receptors stem from a human donor in good health. Some libraries in this study had Jurkat cell RNA spiked in.

V and J are TRBV10-3 and TRBJ1-1; tentatively, D is TRBD1 (5 bases). The germline V gene has CDR1 ENHRY and CDR2 SYGVKD. Trimming removed 3 bases at V and 6 bases at J, with 17 bases between. The CDR3 has 15 residues. The CDR3 reads CAISDPRDSGAEAFF. As DNA, the CDR3 is TGTGCCATCAGTGACCCGAGGGACTCCGGGGCTGAAGCTTTCTTT.

This clonotype was found many times. The CDR3 loop is CASSLWRLQGSTDTQYF. For the CDR3, the DNA is TGTGCCAGCAGTTTATGGCGGTTGCAGGGTTCCACAGATACGCAGTATTTT. The chain joins TRBV28 to TRBJ2-3; D is perhaps TRBD1 (5 bases). This CDR3 spans 17 amino acids. Trimming took off 0 bases at V and 2 bases at J, with 15 bases between the two ends. Germline-derived CDR1 and CDR2 are MDHEN and SYDVKM.

In its sample, this clonotype was seen many times. Here the CDR3 DNA reads TGTGCTTCGGCCCCCGGGACAGGGGTCACTGAAGCTTTCTTT. Amino acid sequence: CASAPGTGVTEAFF. V is TRBV12-3 or TRBV12-4 and J is TRBJ1-1, with 10 bases identical to TRBD1. CDR3 length: 14 amino acids.

Many counts were recorded for this clonotype. This chain links TRBV5-6 with TRBJ1-1, with 7 bases lining up with TRBD1. This CDR3 spans 14 amino acids. Germline CDR1 reads SGHDT; CDR2 reads YYEEEE. After removal of 4 bases from V and 3 bases from J, the junction contained 6 bases not matched to a gene. The CDR3 region is CASSPPGQYTEAFF. As DNA, the CDR3 is TGTGCCAGCAGCCCCCCGGGACAGTACACTGAAGCTTTCTTT.

The J gene is TRBJ1-3, the V gene TRBV6-5; D might be TRBD1 (6 bases). Trimming left V 6 bases short and J 4 bases short, with 19 bases between. The germline V gene encodes CDR1 MNHEY and CDR2 SVGAGI. The CDR3 totals 16 residues. CDR3 loop: CASSIDSGQIGNTIYF. The DNA for the CDR3 is TGTGCCAGCAGCATTGACTCCGGACAGATAGGAAACACCATATATTTT.

This clonotype was seen more than once but under ten times. The chain is built from TRBV4-2 and TRBJ2-1; maybe TRBD2 (6 bases). CDR3 length: 12 residues. Trimming removed 7 bases at V and 4 bases at J, with 8 bases between. The germline gives CDR1 LGHNA, CDR2 YNFKEQ. The chain's CDR3 is CASMGGYNEQFF. DNA for the CDR3: TGTGCCAGCATGGGGGGATACAATGAGCAGTTCTTC.

As to this clonotype: This may stem from a read error, because a much larger clone lies one nucleotide away. This chain connects TRBV7-8 to TRBJ1-1, with TRBD1 as a possible D gene (5 bases). The CDR3 is made up of 16 amino acids. Looked up from germline, CDR1 is SGHVS and CDR2 is FQNEAQ. Here the CDR3 DNA reads TGTGCCGGCAGCTTAGCGCTACGCAGGGCAGAGACTGAAGCTTTCTTT. Translated: CAGSLALRRAETEAFF.

Only a few counts were recorded for this clonotype. This chain uses TRBV28 with TRBJ2-7; D gene ambiguous. CDR3 length: 12 amino acids. The germline V and J ends were trimmed by 7 bases and 0 bases, with 7 bases remaining between them. Looked up from germline, CDR1 is MDHEN and CDR2 is SYDVKM. Here the CDR3 DNA reads TGTGCCAGCAAACAGAGCTCCTACGAGCAGTACTTC. Its protein is CASKQSSYEQYF.

The chain couples TRBV30 to TRBJ2-5; 12 bases agree with TRBD2. Germline V gene sequence: CDR1 GTSNPN, CDR2 SVGIG (reference sequence). This CDR3 has 14 amino acids. V dropped 5 bases and J dropped 7; count of bases not matched to a gene: 8. In nucleotides, the CDR3 is TGTGCCTGGGACGGACTAGCGGGGACAGGGACCCAGTACTTC. It codes for CAWDGLAGTGTQYF.

The CDR3 loop is CASSPGTGGIGYTF. For the CDR3, the DNA is TGTGCCAGCAGCCCGGGGACAGGGGGGATTGGCTACACCTTC. This chain joins TRBV27 and TRBJ1-2; 11 bases match TRBD1. The CDR3 consists of 14 residues. V gave up 6 bases and J gave up 7 bases; unmatched junction bases: 7. Germline values: CDR1 MNHEY, CDR2 SMNVEV (reference sequence).

Points on this clonotype: A read error may account for a junction end that differs from germline. V usage is TRBV27 and J usage is TRBJ1-1; possible D gene TRBD1, 5 bases. This CDR3 contains 14 residues. Germline loops: CDR1 MNHEY, CDR2 SMNVEV (reference sequence). The CDR3 spells CASRPSGLNTEAFF. DNA of the CDR3: TGTGCGAGCAGACCGTCAGGGCTGAACACTGAAGCTTTCTTT.

This clonotype was counted a few times. The rearrangement joins TRBV10-3 to TRBJ1-5, with 8 bases lining up with TRBD1. The CDR3 has 16 residues. The germline CDR1 and CDR2 sequences are ENHRY and SYGVKD. J lost 2 bases, V lost 0 bases, and 3 bases had no gene match. The CDR3: CAISESGQVGNQPQHF. The CDR3 nucleotides are TGTGCCATCAGTGAGTCGGGACAGGTTGGCAATCAGCCCCAGCATTTT.

This clonotype showed up many times. V is TRBV29-1 and J is TRBJ2-2; D not resolved. Germline loops: CDR1 SQVTM, CDR2 ANQGSEA. This CDR3 has 13 amino acids. The V and J ends lost 4 bases and 3 bases respectively, with 9 bases between them. The CDR3 DNA sequence: TGCAGCGTTGTTTTGCTGCACACCGGGGAGCTGTTTTTT. Amino acids: CSVVLLHTGELFF.

The chain uses TRBV18 and TRBJ2-1; 7 nucleotides line up with TRBD1. The length of the CDR3 is 17 residues. CDR1 KGHSH and CDR2 LQKENI come from the germline V gene. J gave up 1 base and V 0 bases, and 6 bases lay outside the gene matches. The CDR3 DNA reads TGTGCCAGCTCACCACCCGGGGTGACAGGGTCCTACAATGAGCAGTTCTTC. Translated, it gives CASSPPGVTGSYNEQFF.

The sample holds a few counts of this clonotype. The chain carries TRBV10-2 and TRBJ1-6; TRBD1 matches at 7 bases. Germline CDR1 WSHSY, CDR2 SAAADI. V gave up 6 bases and J gave up 7 bases; unmatched junction bases: 6. This CDR3 contains 14 residues. As DNA, the CDR3 is TGCGCCAGCAGGGACCGGGACAGAAATTCACCCCTCCACTTT. As protein: CASRDRDRNSPLHF.

This clonotype was seen many times. The chain links TRBV20-1 to TRBJ2-7; maybe TRBD1 (6 bases). The CDR3 totals 15 residues. The germline V gene encodes CDR1 DFQATT and CDR2 SNEGSKA (reference sequence). Trimming removed 5 bases from V and 3 bases from J, with 20 bases in between. CDR3 region: CSAQSNPTGIYEQYF. Here the CDR3 DNA reads TGCAGTGCTCAGTCGAACCCGACAGGAATCTACGAGCAGTACTTC.

In this sample, this clonotype turned up many times. The chain carries TRBV28 and TRBJ2-4; D is unclear. Between the trimmed V and J ends, which lost 6 bases and 8 bases, there was a span of 14 bases. Germline V lookup: CDR1 MDHEN, CDR2 SYDVKM. This CDR3 region has 13 residues. For the CDR3, the DNA is TGTGCCAGCAGGACGGACCTCAAGGACATTCAGTACTTC. Translation: CASRTDLKDIQYF.

On this clonotype itself: A junction boundary mismatches the germline segment, possibly from a read error. The rearrangement joins TRBV13 to TRBJ2-1; D ambiguous. The germline gives CDR1 PRHDT, CDR2 FYEKMQ (reference sequence). CDR3 length: 14 residues. CDR3 nucleotides: TGTGCCAACAGCTTTAATTTGGCTTACAATGAGCAGTTCTTC. Translated: CANSFNLAYNEQFF.